The TCR beta chain under discussion was sequenced for a study of Ad26.COV2.S vaccination and SARS-CoV-2 variants. Study-level findings and limits: Vaccine recipients had higher spike-specific TCR breadth than placebo recipients.

From germline, CDR1 is SGDLS and CDR2 YYNGEE. The CDR3 spans 16 residues. Trimming took 2 bases from V and 1 from J, leaving 15 bases between them. Note on this clone: Its specificity is not known.

Sequencing used immunoSEQ multiplex PCR; TCRdb keeps in-frame clones, though not all of them. Of approximately 460,000 clones listed, 89% were seen once; the top ten hold about 1.5%. Treatment in this sample: approximately 18 received Ad26.COV2.S at low or high dose, single or two shots; 5 received placebo; per-sample allocation not given. On day 63 after the first injection, vaccine and placebo recipients gave samples. The TCR originated in a person between 18 and 60 years old who received the Ad26.COV2.S COVID-19 vaccine or a placebo. The sample consisted of peripheral blood, taken in a trial of Ad26.COV2.S vaccine versus placebo. This chain connects TRBV9 to TRBJ1-1; tentatively, D is TRBD1 (6 bases). CDR3 protein: CASSVIPGTPNTEAFF. The CDR3 nucleotides read TGTGCCAGCAGCGTTATTCCCGGGACACCGAACACTGAAGCTTTCTTT.